One sample yielded the 32 T cell receptor beta chains listed below, sequenced in a study of cytomegalovirus exposure and HLA in healthy donors. The study ran its PCR with 60 Vbeta and 13 Jbeta primers. Sequencing used immunoSEQ multiplex PCR; TCRdb keeps in-frame clones, though not all of them. The repertoire includes about 190,000 clones, 75% to 90% of them detected once, and under 1.2% sits in the top ten. The sequencing input was PBMCs. All receptors come from a boy younger than 10 in good health and CMV-seronegative.

Comments on this clone: This sample includes further DNA sequences coding for the same CDR3. V gene TRBV5-1 combines with J gene TRBJ1-1; perhaps TRBD1 as D (5 bases). The germline V gene has CDR1 SGHRS and CDR2 YFSETQ. Trimming stripped 4 bases from V and 0 bases from J, with 19 bases between. The CDR3 extends over 17 amino acids. The CDR3 DNA reads as TGCGCCAGCAGCAAAGGGACGGGCGGCGGGATGAACACTGAAGCTTTCTTT. Protein: CASSKGTGGGMNTEAFF.

This chain uses TRBV2 with TRBJ2-7, with 11 bases matching TRBD1. Trimming cost V 3 bases and J 3 bases; bases outside gene matches: 7. CDR1 and CDR2 (germline): SNHLY, FYNNEI. The CDR3 sequence is 16 residues long. The DNA for the CDR3 is TGTGCCAGCAGTGACGAGGACAGGGGGCAGGGCTACGAGCAGTACTTC. The encoded protein is CASSDEDRGQGYEQYF.

The V gene is TRBV5-6, the J gene TRBJ2-7, with D perhaps matching TRBD1 (5 bases). From germline, CDR1 is SGHDT and CDR2 YYEEEE. Trimming left V 4 bases short and J 2 bases short, with 10 bases between. The CDR3 is 13 amino acids. CDR3 bases: TGTGCCAGCAGCAGGGGAAACGCCTACGAGCAGTACTTC. This translates into CASSRGNAYEQYF.

The CDR3 DNA reads TGTGCCAGCAGCGTAGAGGCAGGGGGAGACGAGCAGTACTTC. Its protein is CASSVEAGGDEQYF. V is TRBV9 and J is TRBJ2-5, with 7 positions matching TRBD1. Near its end, the DNA agrees better with TRBJ2-7, so the J call may be wrong. Germline V gene sequence: CDR1 SGDLS, CDR2 YYNGEE. This CDR3 has 14 residues.

The genes are TRBV7-6 and TRBJ2-1; 11 nucleotides match TRBD2. J lost 0 bases, V lost 8 bases, and 6 bases had no gene match. CDR3 length: 16 residues. Germline V gene lookup returns CDR1 SGHVS and CDR2 FNYEAQ. The CDR3 sequence is CASGLAGGSSYNEQFF. CDR3 nucleotides: TGTGCCAGCGGGTTAGCGGGAGGGAGCTCCTACAATGAGCAGTTCTTC.

Here the CDR3 DNA reads TGTGCCAGCCCCCTTTTGAGCTCCTACAATGAGCAGTTCTTC. Encoded protein: CASPLLSSYNEQFF. This chain uses TRBV2 with TRBJ2-1; D remains unclear. The V gene lost 8 bases and the J gene lost 0 bases, with 11 bases spanning the gap. This CDR3 has 14 residues. Germline V gene sequence: CDR1 SNHLY, CDR2 FYNNEI.

This chain uses TRBV5-1 with TRBJ2-3, with 10 bases identical to TRBD2. J was trimmed by 5 bases and V by 4 bases; bases with no gene match: 13. From germline, CDR1 is SGHRS and CDR2 YFSETQ. The CDR3 runs 17 residues. The CDR3 DNA follows: TGCGCCAGCAGCCTGTCTGGGAGCGGGGGGGTAAGAGATACGCAGTATTTT. Translation: CASSLSGSGGVRDTQYF.

This rearrangement joins TRBV28 to TRBJ2-2, with 8 bases fitting TRBD1. Germline-derived CDR1 and CDR2 are MDHEN and SYDVKM. This CDR3 region has 15 residues. The junction had 6 bases not matched to a gene; V was cut back by 5 bases and J by 4 bases. The CDR3 region is CASSGRDRSTGELFF. As DNA, the CDR3 is TGTGCCAGCAGTGGCCGGGACAGGAGCACCGGGGAGCTGTTTTTT.

As to this clone: The CDR3 end shows no conserved phenylalanine or tryptophan, and so a read error is likely. No DNA is shown, since the ends of the CDR3 on it are uncertain; the CDR3 is the one TCRdb lists. The chain uses TRBV28 and TRBJ2-3; the table's D call TRBD2 went unverified against the DNA. Germline-derived CDR1 and CDR2 are MDHEN and SYDVKM. The CDR3 is 10 residues long, counting both termini. The CDR3 loop is CALRIAGGLS.

The gene calls are TRBV19 and TRBJ2-3, with 9 bases identical to TRBD1. Germline-derived CDR1 and CDR2 are LNHDA and SQIVND (reference sequence). V lost 4 bases to trimming and J lost 4 bases; unmatched junction nucleotides: 15. The CDR3 contains 18 residues. The CDR3 reads CASSTTGGSRGRADTQYF. The DNA of the CDR3 is TGTGCCAGTAGTACCACAGGGGGCTCGAGGGGGAGAGCAGATACGCAGTATTTT.

The rearrangement joins TRBV2 to TRBJ1-2; D possibly corresponds to TRBD1 (5 bases). There are 14 residues in the CDR3. Germline-derived CDR1 and CDR2 are SNHLY and FYNNEI. Trimming left V 7 bases short and J 4 bases short, with 16 bases between. This CDR3 reads CASMRDDSFYGYTF. The CDR3 region has the DNA TGTGCCAGCATGCGTGACGACAGCTTCTATGGCTACACCTTC.

The rearrangement links TRBV4-2 to TRBJ1-2, with 9 bases lining up with TRBD1. CDR1 and CDR2 (germline): LGHNA, YNFKEQ. The CDR3 extends over 16 amino acids. V gave up 2 bases and J gave up 7 bases; unmatched junction bases: 11. The CDR3 loop is CASSQQGQGRTGGYTF. CDR3 nucleotide sequence: TGTGCCAGCAGCCAACAAGGACAGGGGAGGACTGGTGGCTACACCTTC.

The chain has TRBV7-9 and TRBJ2-7, with D possibly being TRBD1 (6 bases). The V and J ends lost 5 bases and 5 bases respectively, with 10 bases between them. CDR3 length equals 12 residues. Germline CDR1 SEHNR, CDR2 FQNEAQ (reference sequence). In nucleotides, the CDR3 is TGTGCCAGCAGCGTACCAGGGGACGAGCAGTACTTC. Encoded protein: CASSVPGDEQYF.

The CDR3 DNA sequence: TGCGCCAGCAGCTTGGCGGTATCGATCCGCACAGATACGCAGTATTTT. Protein product: CASSLAVSIRTDTQYF. The chain has TRBV5-1 and TRBJ2-3, with D hard to call. Germline V gene lookup returns CDR1 SGHRS and CDR2 YFSETQ. The CDR3 loop spans 16 amino acids. Trimming stripped 0 bases from V and 1 base from J, with 12 bases between.

The chain joins TRBV9 to TRBJ1-4; TRBD1 matches at 9 bases. This CDR3 comprises 16 residues. The ends lost 2 bases at V and 7 bases at J; junction bases unmatched: 9. The germline CDR1 and CDR2 sequences are SGDLS and YYNGEE. The CDR3 nucleotides read TGTGCCAGCAGCGTGGGGACAGGGACGTTAGGTGAAAAACTGTTTTTT. Its protein product is CASSVGTGTLGEKLFF.

V and J are TRBV28 and TRBJ1-1; D is unresolved. Trimming cost V 7 bases and J 2 bases, with 11 bases left between them. Per the germline V gene, CDR1 is MDHEN and CDR2 is SYDVKM. The length of the CDR3 is 13 residues. CDR3 coding DNA: TGTGCCAGCATATCCCGGGGAAACACTGAAGCTTTCTTT. Translation: CASISRGNTEAFF.

This clone has just a few counts. V usage is TRBV6-5 and J usage is TRBJ2-3; 9 bases agree with TRBD1. The CDR3 extends over 15 amino acids. The V gene's germline CDR1 is MNHEY and CDR2 SVGAGI. The V gene end was trimmed by 6 bases and the J gene end by 6 bases; junction bases not matched to a gene: 10. The CDR3 DNA reads TGTGCCAGCAGACGTCGGGACAGGGTGATGGATACGCAGTATTTT. Translation gives CASRRRDRVMDTQYF.

This chain connects TRBV30 to TRBJ2-1, with D tentatively TRBD2 (6 bases). The ends were cut back, 2 bases at V and 4 bases at J, with 12 bases in the middle. CDR1 is GTSNPN and CDR2 is SVGIG in the germline V gene (reference sequence). The CDR3 spans 14 residues. Here the CDR3 DNA reads TGTGCCTGGAGTTGGGGACTCGGATACAATGAGCAGTTCTTC. As protein: CAWSWGLGYNEQFF.

The V and J genes are TRBV28 and TRBJ2-7, with D possibly matching TRBD1 (7 bases). This CDR3 has 14 residues. Between the trimmed V and J ends, which lost 6 bases and 7 bases, there was a span of 19 bases. Germline V gene lookup returns CDR1 MDHEN and CDR2 SYDVKM. CDR3 amino acids: CASSLHPPGGEQYF. The CDR3 nucleotides are TGTGCCAGCAGCCTCCACCCTCCAGGGGGGGAGCAGTACTTC.

The J gene is TRBJ1-6, the V gene TRBV19; no definite D call. Germline lookup yields CDR1 LNHDA and CDR2 SQIVND (reference sequence). V lost 7 bases and J lost 5, with 15 bases in between. The CDR3 loop spans 15 amino acids. CDR3 sequence reads: CASMEVIGNNSPLHF. DNA for the CDR3: TGTGCCAGTATGGAGGTTATAGGGAATAATTCACCCCTCCACTTT.

CDR3 coding DNA: TGTGCCAGCTCACTCCGGGACAACTACGAGCAGTACTTC. Protein product: CASSLRDNYEQYF. This chain links TRBV18 with TRBJ2-5, with D possibly TRBD1 on 6 matching bases. The tail of the sequence fits TRBJ2-7 better, so the J call may be wrong. The germline V gene has CDR1 KGHSH and CDR2 LQKENI. The CDR3 totals 13 residues.

The chain combines TRBV2 with TRBJ1-1; the match to TRBD1 covers 9 bases. The CDR3 sequence is 17 residues long. V gave up 11 bases and J gave up 4 bases; unmatched junction bases: 20. Germline lookup yields CDR1 SNHLY and CDR2 FYNNEI. The DNA of the CDR3 is TGTGCCGTCTTAAGAGGACAGGGGATGACTTTGGGCACTGAAGCTTTCTTT. Protein: CAVLRGQGMTLGTEAFF.

CDR3: CAISLGQINSPLHF. In nucleotides, the CDR3 is TGTGCCATCAGTCTGGGACAGATTAATTCACCCCTCCACTTT. The chain has TRBV10-3 and TRBJ1-6; 7 bases agree with TRBD1. The trim removed 5 bases at V and 6 bases at J, leaving 4 bases unmatched. CDR1 and CDR2 (germline): ENHRY, SYGVKD. The CDR3 loop spans 14 amino acids.

The gene calls are TRBV5-1 and TRBJ2-1, with 8 bases identical to TRBD2. Germline CDR1 and CDR2: SGHRS and YFSETQ. V dropped 0 bases and J dropped 2; count of bases not matched to a gene: 4. The CDR3 covers 16 residues. CDR3 in amino acids: CASSLASGGTYNEQFF. CDR3 in DNA: TGCGCCAGCAGCTTGGCCTCGGGGGGGACCTACAATGAGCAGTTCTTC.

The rearrangement joins TRBV6-1 to TRBJ1-2; no clear D gene. There are 13 residues in the CDR3. V shed 2 bases and J shed 7 bases, with 11 bases lying between them. Germline values: CDR1 MNHNS, CDR2 SASEGT. CDR3 bases: TGTGCCAGCAGTGAATCCGGCGGCTTTGGCTACACCTTC. Translated, it gives CASSESGGFGYTF.

The chain is built from TRBV30 and TRBJ2-5, with D possibly matching TRBD1 (6 bases). This CDR3 comprises 15 residues. The V and J ends lost 0 bases and 2 bases respectively, with 13 bases between them. Germline CDR1 and CDR2: GTSNPN and SVGIG (reference sequence). The CDR3 nucleotides are TGTGCCTGGAGTGTAAATTGGGGGCAGCAAGAGACCCAGTACTTC. Its protein is CAWSVNWGQQETQYF.

V is TRBV30 and J is TRBJ1-2; 7 bases agree with TRBD1. This CDR3 region has 13 residues. The V gene's germline CDR1 is GTSNPN and CDR2 SVGIG (reference sequence). Trimming at V came to 5 bases and at J to 8 bases, leaving 11 bases not matched to a gene. This CDR3 is CAWAGTVLGGYTF. Written as DNA, the CDR3 is TGTGCCTGGGCGGGGACAGTATTAGGGGGCTACACCTTC.

The chain links TRBV28 to TRBJ2-1; 9 nucleotides align to TRBD1. Trimming removed 4 bases from V and 7 bases from J; junction bases left unmatched: 11. The CDR3 consists of 16 residues. From germline, CDR1 is MDHEN and CDR2 SYDVKM. The CDR3 loop reads CASSSTRTGEHNEQFF. In DNA, the CDR3 is TGTGCCAGCAGTTCAACCCGGACAGGGGAACATAATGAGCAGTTCTTC. The whole variable domain, filled in from reference TRBV28 and TRBJ2-1, reads DVKVTQSSRYLVKRTGEKVFLECVQDMDHENMFWYRQDPGLGLRLIYFSYDVKMKEKGDIPEGYSVSREKKERFSLILESASTNQTSMYLCASSSTRTGEHNEQFFGPGTRLTVL.

The chain has TRBV5-1 and TRBJ2-3; 12 nucleotides line up with TRBD2. CDR1 is SGHRS and CDR2 is YFSETQ in the germline V gene. The CDR3 consists of 16 residues. Losses at the gene ends were 1 base for V and 3 bases for J; bases not matched to a gene: 3. Here the CDR3 DNA reads TGCGCCAGCAGCTTGCGGACTAGCGGGATGACAGATACGCAGTATTTT. Its translation: CASSLRTSGMTDTQYF.

This clone was recorded once. The chain couples TRBV28 to TRBJ1-6; 9 bases agree with TRBD1. This CDR3 has 16 residues. Trimming cost V 6 bases and J 5 bases; bases outside gene matches: 8. CDR1 and CDR2 from the germline V gene are MDHEN and SYDVKM. The CDR3 here is CASRFPRDRDNSPLHF. The CDR3 bases are TGTGCCAGCAGATTTCCCCGGGACAGGGATAATTCACCCCTCCACTTT.

This sequence joins TRBV7-8 and TRBJ2-1; D is perhaps TRBD2 (6 bases). CDR3 length equals 12 residues. Trimming took off 1 base at V and 9 bases at J, with 7 bases between the two ends. Germline V gives CDR1 SGHVS, CDR2 FQNEAQ. The CDR3 coding sequence is TGTGCCAGCAGCTTAGTCGGGGGTGAGCAGTTCTTC. Its translation: CASSLVGGEQFF.

The chain employs TRBV14 and TRBJ2-7; D is unclear. The ends were cut back, 1 base at V and 3 bases at J, with 10 bases in the middle. The CDR3 totals 14 residues. Germline CDR1 and CDR2: SGHDN and FVKESK. The chain's CDR3 is CASSQGLGSYEQYF. The DNA of the CDR3 is TGTGCCAGCAGCCAAGGACTGGGTAGCTACGAGCAGTACTTC.